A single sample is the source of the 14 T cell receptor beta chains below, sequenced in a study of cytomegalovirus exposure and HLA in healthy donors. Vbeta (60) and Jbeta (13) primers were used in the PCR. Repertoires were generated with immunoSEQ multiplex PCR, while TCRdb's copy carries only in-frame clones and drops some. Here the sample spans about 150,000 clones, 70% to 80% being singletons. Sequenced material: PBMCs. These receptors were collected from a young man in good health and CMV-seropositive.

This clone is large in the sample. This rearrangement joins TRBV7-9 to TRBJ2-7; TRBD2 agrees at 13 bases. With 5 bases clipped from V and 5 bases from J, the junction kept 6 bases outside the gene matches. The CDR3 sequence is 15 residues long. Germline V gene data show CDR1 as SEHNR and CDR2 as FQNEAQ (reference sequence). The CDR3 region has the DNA TGTGCCAGCAGCCCAGGACTAGCGGGAGAAAACGAGCAGTACTTC. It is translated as CASSPGLAGENEQYF.

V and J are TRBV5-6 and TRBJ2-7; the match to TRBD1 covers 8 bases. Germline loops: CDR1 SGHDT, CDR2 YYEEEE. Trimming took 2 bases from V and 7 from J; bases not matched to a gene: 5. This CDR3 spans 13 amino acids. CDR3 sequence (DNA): TGTGCCAGCAGCTTCGACAGGGGTGGAGAGCAGTACTTC. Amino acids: CASSFDRGGEQYF.

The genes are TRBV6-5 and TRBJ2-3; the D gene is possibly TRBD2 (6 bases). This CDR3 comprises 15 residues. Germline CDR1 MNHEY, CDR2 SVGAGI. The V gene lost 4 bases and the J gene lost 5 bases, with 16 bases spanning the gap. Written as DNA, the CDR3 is TGTGCCAGCAGTTCAACGGGGGAGTGGGGAGATACGCAGTATTTT. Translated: CASSSTGEWGDTQYF.

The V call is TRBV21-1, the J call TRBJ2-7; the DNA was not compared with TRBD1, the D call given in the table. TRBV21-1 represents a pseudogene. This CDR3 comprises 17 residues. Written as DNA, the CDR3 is TGTGCCAGCAGCAAAGTCCCGTCCGGGACACGGGACCACGAGCAGTACTTC. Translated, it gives CASSKVPSGTRDHEQYF.

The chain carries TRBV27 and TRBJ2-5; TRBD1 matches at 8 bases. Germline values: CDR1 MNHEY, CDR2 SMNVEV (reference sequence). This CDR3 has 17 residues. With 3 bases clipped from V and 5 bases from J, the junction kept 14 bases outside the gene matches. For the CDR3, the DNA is TGTGCCAGCAGTTTTATCTACGGACAGGGCGGCGGGGAGACCCAGTACTTC. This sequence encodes CASSFIYGQGGGETQYF.

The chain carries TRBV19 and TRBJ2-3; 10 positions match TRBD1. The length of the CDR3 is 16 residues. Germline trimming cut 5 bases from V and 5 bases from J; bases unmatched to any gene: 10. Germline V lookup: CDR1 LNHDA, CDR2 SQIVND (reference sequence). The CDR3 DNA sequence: TGTGCCAGTAGTGCCCATGGGACAGGGGAACAAGATACGCAGTATTTT. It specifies CASSAHGTGEQDTQYF.

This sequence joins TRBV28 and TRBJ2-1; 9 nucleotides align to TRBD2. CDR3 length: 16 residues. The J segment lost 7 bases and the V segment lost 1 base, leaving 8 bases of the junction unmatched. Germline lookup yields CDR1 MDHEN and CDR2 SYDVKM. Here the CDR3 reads CASSLLGGRAGNEQFF. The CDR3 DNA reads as TGTGCCAGCAGTTTATTAGGCGGGAGGGCGGGGAATGAGCAGTTCTTC.

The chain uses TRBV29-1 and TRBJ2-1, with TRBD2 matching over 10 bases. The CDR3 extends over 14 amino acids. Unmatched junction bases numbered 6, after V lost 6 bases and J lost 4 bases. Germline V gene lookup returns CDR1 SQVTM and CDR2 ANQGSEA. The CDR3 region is CSVARLAGYNEQFF. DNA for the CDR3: TGCAGCGTCGCGAGACTAGCGGGTTACAATGAGCAGTTCTTC.

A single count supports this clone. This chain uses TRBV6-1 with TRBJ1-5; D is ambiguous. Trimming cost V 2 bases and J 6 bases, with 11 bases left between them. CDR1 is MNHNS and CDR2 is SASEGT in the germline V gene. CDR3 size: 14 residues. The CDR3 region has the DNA TGTGCCAGCAGTGAATCCCAAGCTCCTCAGCCCCAGCATTTT. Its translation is CASSESQAPQPQHF.

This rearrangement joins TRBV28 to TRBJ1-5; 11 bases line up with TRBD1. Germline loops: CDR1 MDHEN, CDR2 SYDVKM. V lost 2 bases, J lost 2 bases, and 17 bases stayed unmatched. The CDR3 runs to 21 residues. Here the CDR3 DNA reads TGTGCCAGCAGTTTAATCGGGTTGGGGGACAGGGGGTCGGCGGGCAATCAGCCCCAGCATTTT. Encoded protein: CASSLIGLGDRGSAGNQPQHF.

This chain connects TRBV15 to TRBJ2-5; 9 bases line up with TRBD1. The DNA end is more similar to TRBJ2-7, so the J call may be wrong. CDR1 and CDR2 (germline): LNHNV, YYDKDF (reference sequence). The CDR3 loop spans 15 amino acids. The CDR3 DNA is TGTGCCACCAGCAGGGACAGGGGAAAGTACTACGAGCAGTACTTC. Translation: CATSRDRGKYYEQYF.

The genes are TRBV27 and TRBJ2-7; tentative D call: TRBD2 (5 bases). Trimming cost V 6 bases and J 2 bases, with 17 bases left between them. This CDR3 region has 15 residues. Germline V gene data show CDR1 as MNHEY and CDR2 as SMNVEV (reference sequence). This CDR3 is CASSRQSGLTYEQYF. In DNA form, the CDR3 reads TGTGCCAGCAGCCGACAAAGCGGTCTAACCTACGAGCAGTACTTC.

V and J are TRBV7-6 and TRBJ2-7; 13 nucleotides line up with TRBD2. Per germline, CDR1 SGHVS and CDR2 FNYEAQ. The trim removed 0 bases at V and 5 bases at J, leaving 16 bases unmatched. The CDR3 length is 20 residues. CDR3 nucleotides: TGTGCCAGCAGCTTAGCGCTAAAGGGACTAGCGGGATCCGCCGAGGACGAGCAGTACTTC. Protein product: CASSLALKGLAGSAEDEQYF.

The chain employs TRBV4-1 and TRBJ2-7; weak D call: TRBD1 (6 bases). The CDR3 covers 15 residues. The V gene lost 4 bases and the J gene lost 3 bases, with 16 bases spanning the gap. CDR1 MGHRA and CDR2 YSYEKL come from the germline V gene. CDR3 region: CASSRGPGEGYEQYF. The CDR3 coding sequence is TGCGCCAGCAGCCGAGGTCCAGGGGAAGGCTACGAGCAGTACTTC.